This record concerns one T cell receptor beta chain sequence. Its antigen is unidentified. CDR3 length: 15 amino acids. The V gene end was trimmed by 0 bases and the J gene end by 5 bases; junction bases not matched to a gene: 3. Germline V gene lookup returns CDR1 DFQATT and CDR2 SNEGSKA (reference sequence). This sample is part of a study of blood T cells in healthy people across ages. Study results and caveats: Both naive CD4+ cell counts and diversity were greater in long-lived donors than in aged donors.

Sample-barcoded 5' priming and a J-beta primer mix drove a second PCR of 7 to 11 cycles. TCRdb used MiXCR to reprocess the 5' RACE reads, holding one entry per CDR3 protein. Here the sample spans 750,000 to 950,000 distinct CDR3 sequences, approximately 24% being singletons. This sample was also put to use in a study of T cells of mothers and their children. That source adds: The study sampled three healthy Caucasian mothers and their six children. Once extracted, all RNA went into cDNA synthesis at roughly 1.4 ug per 15 ul. In the second PCR, M1S primer introduced barcodes and 2-4 random bases.

V usage is TRBV20-1 and J usage is TRBJ1-4, with TRBD1 matching over 10 bases. The receptor comes from a boy between 10 and 17 years old in good health. What was sequenced was blood. The CDR3 DNA sequence: TGCAGTGCTAGAGACGGGACAGGGGCGAATGAAAAACTGTTTTTT. Translated, it gives CSARDGTGANEKLFF.